The source of this T cell receptor beta chain is a study of blood T cell repertoires in COVID-19. Here immunoSEQ multiplex PCR was the method, and the copy in TCRdb shows in-frame clones only, minus some. The sample has about 200,000 clones; 80% to 90% are singletons. The specimen sequenced was peripheral blood. The clonotype was recovered from an elderly man with acute or convalescent COVID-19.

CDR3: CASSPSLGGRGGYTF. CDR3 sequence (DNA): TGTGCCAGCAGCCCCAGCCTCGGGGGGCGCGGGGGCTACACCTTC. The V gene is TRBV3-1 (or the pseudogene TRBV3-2), the J gene TRBJ1-2; tentatively, D is TRBD1 (6 bases). The CDR3 sequence is 15 residues long. Trimming removed 4 bases at V and 8 bases at J, with 20 bases between. CDR1 and CDR2 (germline): LGHDT, YNNKEL (reference sequence).